This TCR beta chain is drawn from a study of blood T cells in healthy people across ages. The germline CDR1 and CDR2 sequences are SGDLS and YYNGEE. The ends were cut back, 2 bases at V and 8 bases at J, with 14 bases in the middle. This CDR3 has 14 amino acids. Ten or more counts support this clonotype. Through a sample-barcoded 5' primer and a J-beta primer mix, a second PCR was run for roughly 6 to 11 cycles. TCRdb analysed the 5' RACE reads with MiXCR anew, one entry per CDR3 protein. The sample has some 1.7 million distinct CDR3 sequences; about 28% are singletons. This receptor was taken from a woman aged 25 to 39 in good health. The rearrangement uses TRBV9 and TRBJ2-1, with a weak D call TRBD2 (7 bases). The sequenced material came from blood. CDR3: CASSVEGGVHEQFF. The CDR3 DNA reads as TGTGCCAGCAGCGTGGAGGGGGGGGTCCATGAGCAGTTCTTC. The whole variable domain, filled in from reference TRBV9 and TRBJ2-1, reads DSGVTQTPKHLITATGQRVTLRCSPRSGDLSVYWYQQSLDQGLQFLIQYYNGEERAKGNILERFSAQQFPDLHSELNLSSLELGDSALYFCASSVEGGVHEQFFGPGTRLTVL.